The 7 T cell receptor beta chains given below trace back to one sample, sequenced in a study of blood T cell repertoires in COVID-19. Some clones are missing from TCRdb's copy, which holds only in-frame ones; the method was immunoSEQ multiplex PCR. The sample lists approximately 140,000 clones; 85% to 90% were seen once. What was sequenced was peripheral blood. Receptors originate from a man aged 50-60 years with active or convalescent COVID-19.

The rearrangement uses TRBV2 and TRBJ1-1; D is perhaps TRBD1 (5 bases). This CDR3 is 14 amino acids long. Trimming stripped 5 bases from V and 1 base from J, with 11 bases between. The germline gives CDR1 SNHLY, CDR2 FYNNEI. DNA of the CDR3: TGTGCCAGCAGTCGACAGTACCCGAACACTGAAGCTTTCTTT. Translating gives CASSRQYPNTEAFF.

V gene TRBV27 combines with J gene TRBJ1-5; 7 nucleotides line up with TRBD1. Germline assignment: CDR1 MNHEY and CDR2 SMNVEV (reference sequence). Losses at the gene ends were 4 bases for V and 7 bases for J; bases not matched to a gene: 7. The CDR3 loop spans 14 amino acids. In DNA form, the CDR3 reads TGTGCCAGCAGTTGGACAGGTCGGGGGCAGCCCCAGCATTTT. This sequence encodes CASSWTGRGQPQHF.

This clone was recorded a few times. The chain recombines TRBV11-2 with TRBJ1-1, with 7 bases fitting TRBD1. The CDR3 extends over 15 amino acids. The junction had 4 bases not matched to a gene; V was cut back by 3 bases and J by 0 bases. Per the germline V gene, CDR1 is SGHAT and CDR2 is FQNNGV. CDR3 coding DNA: TGTGCCAGCAGCTTCCGACAGGGTCTGAACACTGAAGCTTTCTTT. It translates to CASSFRQGLNTEAFF. Full variable domain (outside the CDR3, taken from reference TRBV11-2 and TRBJ1-1): EAGVAQSPRYKIIEKRQSVAFWCNPISGHATLYWYQQILGQGPKLLIQFQNNGVVDDSQLPKDRFSAERLKGVDSTLKIQPAKLEDSAVYLCASSFRQGLNTEAFFGQGTRLTVV.

This chain connects TRBV11-3 to TRBJ2-7; TRBD1 agrees at 8 bases. V shed 5 bases, J shed 6 bases, and the junction held 9 bases outside the gene matches. CDR1 and CDR2 (germline): SGHNT, YENEEA. This CDR3 has 14 amino acids. The CDR3 here is CASSAGQDASEQYF. In DNA, the CDR3 is TGTGCCAGCAGCGCGGGACAGGATGCCTCCGAGCAGTACTTC.

The gene calls are TRBV6-5 and TRBJ2-7; a possible D gene is TRBD1 (5 bases). The CDR3 contains 15 residues. Germline lookup yields CDR1 MNHEY and CDR2 SVGAGI. The V gene lost 4 bases and the J gene lost 1 base, with 14 bases spanning the gap. CDR3 DNA sequence: TGTGCCAGCAGTTTAAGGGGCAGGACGTCCTACGAGCAGTACTTC. Translation gives CASSLRGRTSYEQYF.

The chain is built from TRBV12-5 and TRBJ1-4; a weak D match, TRBD1 (5 bases). The CDR3 totals 17 residues. Germline assignment: CDR1 LGHNT and CDR2 FRNRAP. Trimming cost V 5 bases and J 3 bases, with 19 bases left between them. In nucleotides, the CDR3 is TGTGCTAGTGGTCCCGGGGGTTCCGTTACTGCTAATGAAAAACTGTTTTTT. This codes for CASGPGGSVTANEKLFF. The full variable domain, in which reference TRBV12-5 and TRBJ1-4 provide the parts outside the CDR3, is DARVTQTPRHKVTEMGQEVTMRCQPILGHNTVFWYRQTMMQGLELLAYFRNRAPLDDSGMPKDRFSAEMPDATLATLKIQPSEPRDSAVYFCASGPGGSVTANEKLFFGSGTQLSVL.

The genes are TRBV29-1 and TRBJ2-1; tentatively, D is TRBD1 (5 bases). The CDR3 is 13 residues long. V was pared by 7 bases and J by 2 bases, with 12 bases between. Germline V gene lookup returns CDR1 SQVTM and CDR2 ANQGSEA. CDR3 DNA: TGCAGCGGCAGACAGTCAGCCTACAATGAGCAGTTCTTC. Translation: CSGRQSAYNEQFF.